The following is a TCR beta chain sequence with its context. The germline V and J ends were trimmed by 1 base and 10 bases, with 10 bases remaining between them. CDR1 and CDR2 from the germline V gene are SGHDN and FVKESK. This CDR3 contains 12 residues. This sample was included in a study of blood T cell repertoires in COVID-19. Study-wide background: Whether acute or convalescent, the COVID-19 samples came from the United States, Italy and Spain. PBMCs, B-cell-depleted T cells, or T cells were the source of the cDNA or gDNA that made up the material.

Original processing methods: Reference gene primer amplification gave nucleated cell count estimates. Assay: immunoSEQ multiplex PCR; the TCRdb copy retains only in-frame clones and omits some. Clone size and V and J calls were adopted from that table, with D and trimming inferred from the DNA. The table has 95,000 to 150,000 clones, 79% seen once. The chain couples TRBV14 to TRBJ1-2, with a weak D call TRBD1 (5 bases). Source material: peripheral blood. The TCR was taken from a middle-aged man with active or convalescent COVID-19. This chain's CDR3 is CASSQGGNVYTF. The CDR3 DNA is TGTGCCAGCAGCCAAGGGGGCAACGTCTACACCTTC.